The 19 T cell receptor beta chains reported below all come from one sample, sequenced in a study of breast tumors, draining lymph nodes, adjacent tissues. A single record per CDR3 protein comes from TCRdb applying MiXCR to the multiplex PCR reads. The table shows 50,000 to 85,000 distinct CDR3 sequences, with roughly 44% occurring only once. The specimen was breast tumor tissue. The receptors were sampled from a female donor with breast cancer. Some clones in this sample may be carry-over from other donors' samples.

On this clonotype: This CDR3 fails to terminate in the conserved phenylalanine or tryptophan, so it likely reflects a read error. It is unclear where the CDR3 begins or ends on the DNA, so no DNA is shown, and the CDR3 is as TCRdb lists it. The V call is TRBV5-1, the J call TRBJ1-5; TRBD1, as called in the table, went unchecked against the DNA. Per germline, CDR1 SGHRS and CDR2 YFSETQ. Including both end residues, the CDR3 is 8 amino acids long. The CDR3 region is CASSEPGQ.

To note about this clonotype: The junction departs from the called germline gene at one end, perhaps through a read error. The DNA of the CDR3 is TGTGCCGGCAGCTTCAGGGGCTCTGGGGCCAACGTCCTGCCTTTC. Translating gives CAGSFRGSGANVLPF. This sequence joins TRBV7-9 and TRBJ2-6, with a tentative D call TRBD1 (6 bases). CDR1 is SEHNR, CDR2 FQNEAQ, per germline (reference sequence). This CDR3 spans 15 amino acids.

CDR3 amino acids: CASSEGPGSNQPQHF. The CDR3 DNA reads TGTGCCAGCAGCGAGGGACCAGGTAGCAATCAGCCCCAGCATTTT. The chain has TRBV2 and TRBJ1-5, with D tentatively TRBD1 (5 bases). Trimming pared 6 bases from V and 0 bases from J, leaving 12 bases between. CDR3 size: 15 residues. CDR1 and CDR2 (germline): SNHLY, FYNNEI.

The rearrangement uses TRBV20-1 and TRBJ2-7; 8 bases align to TRBD1. The CDR3 is 17 residues long. V lost 1 base and J lost 0; bases outside the gene matches: 11. Germline-derived CDR1 and CDR2 are DFQATT and SNEGSKA (reference sequence). The CDR3 protein is CSARARTGTISSYEQYF. CDR3 nucleotide sequence: TGCAGTGCTAGAGCACGGACAGGGACGATTAGCTCCTACGAGCAGTACTTC.

J is TRBJ2-7 and V is TRBV7-2, with 7 bases matching TRBD1. The CDR3 length is 18 residues. Germline CDR1 is SGHTA and CDR2 is FQGNSA. Trimming took 8 bases from V and 3 from J; bases not matched to a gene: 22. CDR3 loop: CASSPLRDSVRKDYEQYF. CDR3 DNA sequence: TGTGCCAGCTCACCACTCCGGGACAGCGTAAGGAAGGACTACGAGCAGTACTTC. The variable domain in full, with the rest retrieved from reference TRBV7-2 and TRBJ2-7, is GAGVSQSPSNKVTEKGKDVELRCDPISGHTALYWYRQSLGQGLEFLIYFQGNSAPDKSGLPSDRFSAERTGGSVSTLTIQRTQQEDSAVYLCASSPLRDSVRKDYEQYFGPGTRLTVT.

This clonotype was detected many times. The rearrangement links TRBV6-2 or TRBV6-3 to TRBJ2-7; TRBD2 matches at 7 bases. Germline V gene sequence: CDR1 MNHEY, CDR2 SVGEGT. After removal of 5 bases from V and 4 bases from J, the junction contained 8 bases not matched to a gene. The CDR3 covers 14 residues. The CDR3 region is CASSLRDYLYEQYF. The DNA of the CDR3 is TGTGCCAGCAGTCTTCGGGACTACCTTTACGAGCAGTACTTC.

This clonotype was seen at least ten times. This chain connects TRBV20-1 to TRBJ2-7; no definite D call. The CDR3 is 12 amino acids. Germline V gene data show CDR1 as DFQATT and CDR2 as SNEGSKA (reference sequence). V lost 1 base, J lost 3 bases, and 7 bases lay in between. For the CDR3, the DNA is TGCAGTGCTAGAGGTCCCCTCTACGAGCAGTACTTC. Encoded protein: CSARGPLYEQYF.

This clonotype was counted a few times. V gene TRBV3-1 combines with J gene TRBJ2-1, with 13 bases identical to TRBD2. The CDR3 length is 18 residues. Germline V lookup: CDR1 LGHDT, CDR2 YNNKEL (reference sequence). Germline trimming cut 3 bases from V and 4 bases from J; bases unmatched to any gene: 9. The CDR3 loop is CASSHDRPGLAGYNEQFF. The CDR3, as DNA: TGTGCCAGCAGCCACGACCGACCGGGACTAGCGGGATACAATGAGCAGTTCTTC.

Comments on this clonotype: The CDR3 ends on some other residue instead of the conserved phenylalanine or tryptophan, so this is likely a read error. The chain carries TRBV2 and TRBJ2-7; TRBD1 agrees at 10 bases. The CDR3 is made up of 18 amino acids. In germline, CDR1 is SNHLY, CDR2 FYNNEI. V trimming: 5 bases; J trimming: 4 bases; junction bases outside the gene matches: 17. The CDR3 sequence is CASSLLFTPGQGRYEQYC. CDR3 nucleotides: TGTGCCAGCAGTCTTCTCTTCACACCGGGACAGGGGAGGTACGAGCAGTACTGT.

This clonotype was seen a few times. At one end the junction does not follow the germline gene, possibly because of a read error. The CDR3 here is CSAGDRGRGGYTF. The CDR3 nucleotides read TGCAGTGCTGGAGACCGGGGTAGGGGTGGCTACACCTTC. The J gene is TRBJ1-2, the V gene TRBV20-1; D may be TRBD1 (5 bases). This CDR3 is built from 13 residues. CDR1 is DFQATT, CDR2 SNEGSKA, per germline (reference sequence).

The chain carries TRBV12-5 and TRBJ1-2; D unclear. V lost 8 bases, J lost 4 bases, and 5 bases lay in between. CDR3 length: 10 residues. Germline V gene lookup returns CDR1 LGHNT and CDR2 FRNRAP. The CDR3, as DNA: TGTGCTAGTAACACCTATGGCTACACCTTC. It is translated as CASNTYGYTF. Based on the CDR3 plus reference TRBV12-5 and TRBJ1-2, the full variable domain is DARVTQTPRHKVTEMGQEVTMRCQPILGHNTVFWYRQTMMQGLELLAYFRNRAPLDDSGMPKDRFSAEMPDATLATLKIQPSEPRDSAVYFCASNTYGYTFGSGTRLTVV.

This clonotype was seen many times. The chain has TRBV7-9 and TRBJ1-3; unclear D gene. Trimming cost V 7 bases and J 0 bases, with 10 bases left between them. Germline values: CDR1 SEHNR, CDR2 FQNEAQ (reference sequence). The CDR3 runs to 14 residues. CDR3 nucleotide sequence: TGTGCCAGCACCCGGACGAACTCTGGAAACACCATATATTTT. It encodes CASTRTNSGNTIYF.

This clonotype was detected ten times or more. The V and J genes are TRBV12-3 or TRBV12-4 and TRBJ2-7; D might be TRBD2 (6 bases). The V and J ends lost 5 bases and 0 bases respectively, with 14 bases between them. The CDR3 is 15 residues long. CDR3 sequence: CASSDGLGGSYEQYF. DNA of the CDR3: TGTGCCAGCAGTGACGGGCTGGGGGGCTCCTACGAGCAGTACTTC.

This clonotype occurred many times. The V gene is TRBV12-3 or TRBV12-4, the J gene TRBJ1-2, with D hard to call. Trimming left V 3 bases short and J 7 bases short, with 12 bases between. The CDR3 loop spans 13 amino acids. The chain's CDR3 is CASSFPGRTGYTF. CDR3 in DNA: TGTGCCAGCAGTTTCCCGGGGAGAACTGGCTACACCTTC.

This clonotype was recorded many times. J is TRBJ1-2 and V is TRBV6-5, with 10 bases fitting TRBD1. V lost 5 bases to trimming and J lost 4 bases; unmatched junction nucleotides: 7. There are 15 residues in the CDR3. CDR1 MNHEY and CDR2 SVGAGI come from the germline V gene. The CDR3 DNA sequence: TGTGCCAGCAGTCCCGGGACAGGGGCAGTCTATGGCTACACCTTC. It encodes CASSPGTGAVYGYTF.

This sequence joins TRBV7-9 and TRBJ2-7, with 8 bases lining up with TRBD1. The germline gives CDR1 SEHNR, CDR2 FQNEAQ (reference sequence). The CDR3 runs 12 residues. Trimming at V came to 5 bases and at J to 5 bases, leaving 2 bases not matched to a gene. The CDR3 protein is CASSTGGNEQYF. CDR3 sequence (DNA): TGTGCCAGCAGCACAGGGGGTAACGAGCAGTACTTC. Using reference TRBV7-9 and TRBJ2-7 for the parts outside the CDR3, the full variable domain is DTGVSQNPRHKITKRGQNVTFRCDPISEHNRLYWYRQTLGQGPEFLTYFQNEAQLEKSRLLSDRFSAERPKGSFSTLEIQRTEQGDSAMYLCASSTGGNEQYFGPGTRLTVT.

This clonotype was detected ten times or more. J is TRBJ2-5 and V is TRBV12-3 or TRBV12-4; 8 nucleotides match TRBD2. The CDR3 is 15 amino acids. The junction had 5 bases not matched to a gene; V was cut back by 4 bases and J by 1 base. The CDR3 DNA reads TGTGCCAGCAGTTACCGGGGGGGGCGCCAAGAGACCCAGTACTTC. Translating it yields CASSYRGGRQETQYF.

This rearrangement joins TRBV7-2 to TRBJ1-4; the D is unclear. CDR3 length: 13 amino acids. The V and J ends lost 4 bases and 3 bases respectively, with 6 bases between them. Per germline, CDR1 SGHTA and CDR2 FQGNSA. The CDR3 is CASSSGANEKLFF. The CDR3 nucleotides are TGTGCCAGCAGCTCCGGAGCTAATGAAAAACTGTTTTTT.

This rearrangement joins TRBV7-2 to TRBJ1-4; 7 bases match TRBD1. V trimming: 1 base; J trimming: 14 bases; junction bases outside the gene matches: 7. Per the germline V gene, CDR1 is SGHTA and CDR2 is FQGNSA. The length of the CDR3 is 13 residues. The CDR3 nucleotides are TGTGCCAGCAGCTTAGGAGGGGGCGGTGAGCTGTTTTTT. Protein product: CASSLGGGGELFF.